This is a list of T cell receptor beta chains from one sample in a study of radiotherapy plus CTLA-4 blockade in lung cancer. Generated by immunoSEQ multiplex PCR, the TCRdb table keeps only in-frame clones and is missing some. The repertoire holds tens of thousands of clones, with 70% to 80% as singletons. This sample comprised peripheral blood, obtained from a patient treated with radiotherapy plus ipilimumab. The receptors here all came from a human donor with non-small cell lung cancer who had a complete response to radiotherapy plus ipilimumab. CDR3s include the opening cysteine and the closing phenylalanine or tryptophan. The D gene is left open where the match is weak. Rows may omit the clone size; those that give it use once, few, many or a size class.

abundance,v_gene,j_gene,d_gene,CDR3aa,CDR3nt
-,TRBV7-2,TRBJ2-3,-,CASSPGASTQYF,TGTGCCAGCAGCCCAGGTGCGAGTACGCAGTATTTT
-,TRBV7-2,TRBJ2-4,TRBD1,CASSPQSWTGGKNIQYF,TGTGCCAGCAGCCCCCAGTCATGGACAGGGGGAAAAAACATTCAGTACTTC
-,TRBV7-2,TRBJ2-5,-,CASSLITGETQYF,TGTGCCAGCAGCTTAATCACAGGGGAGACCCAGTACTTC
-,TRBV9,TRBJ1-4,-,CASSVADSRGVNEKLFF,TGTGCCAGCAGCGTAGCTGACAGCCGCGGGGTTAATGAAAAACTGTTTTTT
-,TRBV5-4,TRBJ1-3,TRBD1,CASSPGTAGNTIYF,TGTGCCAGCAGCCCCGGGACAGCCGGAAACACCATATATTTT
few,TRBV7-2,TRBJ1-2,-,CASSFGYGYTF,TGTGCCAGCAGTTTCGGCTATGGCTACACCTTC
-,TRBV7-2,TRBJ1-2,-,CASSLGSVFYGYTF,TGTGCCAGCAGCTTAGGGTCAGTCTTCTATGGCTACACCTTC
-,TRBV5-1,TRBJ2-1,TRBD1,CASSSVTGADNEQFF,TGCGCCAGCAGCTCGGTGACAGGGGCGGACAATGAGCAGTTCTTC
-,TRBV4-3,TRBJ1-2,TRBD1,CASSQDRQGAEDGYTF,TGCGCCAGCAGCCAAGATCGGCAGGGGGCCGAGGATGGCTACACCTTC
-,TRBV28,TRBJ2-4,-,CASSLYSTLAKNIQYF,TGTGCCAGCAGTTTATACAGTACCTTAGCCAAAAACATTCAGTACTTC
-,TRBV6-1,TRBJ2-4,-,CASSEDPGTKNIQYF,TGTGCCAGCAGTGAAGATCCGGGTACCAAAAACATTCAGTACTTC
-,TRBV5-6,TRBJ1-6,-,CASSSALEVSSYNSPLHF,TGTGCCAGCAGCTCCGCCTTGGAGGTCAGCTCCTATAATTCACCCCTCCACTTT
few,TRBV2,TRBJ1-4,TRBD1,CASSGQGASTNEKLFF,TGTGCCAGCAGTGGACAGGGGGCCTCAACTAATGAAAAACTGTTTTTT
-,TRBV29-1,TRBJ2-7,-,CSVGLLRREQYF,TGCAGCGTTGGTCTATTGCGTCGGGAGCAGTACTTC
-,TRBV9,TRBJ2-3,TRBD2,CASSVASGGTDTQYF,TGTGCCAGCAGCGTAGCCAGCGGGGGAACAGATACGCAGTATTTT
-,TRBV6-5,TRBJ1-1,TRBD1,CASSQGGYTEAFF,TGTGCCAGCAGTCAAGGGGGCTACACTGAAGCTTTCTTT
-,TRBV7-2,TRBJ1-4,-,CASSLARVANEKLFF,TGTGCCAGCAGCTTAGCGCGGGTCGCTAATGAAAAACTGTTTTTT
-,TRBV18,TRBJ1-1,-,CASSPPVAGFEAFF,TGTGCCAGCTCACCACCTGTGGCGGGGTTTGAAGCTTTCTTT
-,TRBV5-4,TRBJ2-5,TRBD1,CASSQDRVDETQYF,TGTGCCAGCAGCCAGGACAGGGTGGACGAGACCCAGTACTTC
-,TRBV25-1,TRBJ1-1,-,CASSETTVRNTEAFF,TGTGCCAGCAGTGAAACGACAGTTAGGAACACTGAAGCTTTCTTT
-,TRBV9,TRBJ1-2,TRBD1,CASSVDRGDYGYTF,TGTGCCAGCAGCGTAGACAGGGGGGACTATGGCTACACCTTC
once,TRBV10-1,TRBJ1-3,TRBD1,CASGTGNLNSGNTIYF,TGCGCCAGCGGGACAGGAAACCTTAATTCTGGAAACACCATATATTTT
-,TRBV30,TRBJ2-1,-,CAWNRRVSSSYNEQFF,TGTGCCTGGAATCGACGGGTTTCCAGCTCCTACAATGAGCAGTTCTTC
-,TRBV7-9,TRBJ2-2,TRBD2,CASSLLAANTGELFF,TGTGCCAGCAGCCTACTAGCGGCGAACACCGGGGAGCTGTTTTTT
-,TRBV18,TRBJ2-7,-,CASSPTRTYEQYF,TGTGCCAGCTCACCAACCAGAACCTACGAGCAGTACTTC
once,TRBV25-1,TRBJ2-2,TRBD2,CASSARGRVGNTGELFF,TGTGCCAGCAGTGCCCGCGGGAGGGTCGGAAACACCGGGGAGCTGTTTTTT
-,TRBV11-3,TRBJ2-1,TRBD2,CASSSTEPRGGSYNEQFF,TGTGCCAGCAGCTCAACCGAACCTCGGGGGGGCTCCTACAATGAGCAGTTCTTC
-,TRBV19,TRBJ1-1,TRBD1,CASSSRGTGGKTEAFF,TGTGCCAGTAGTTCACGCGGGACAGGGGGCAAAACTGAAGCTTTCTTT
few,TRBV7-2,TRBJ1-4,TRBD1,CASSSTGGEKLFF,TGTGCCAGCAGCTCCACAGGGGGTGAAAAACTGTTTTTT
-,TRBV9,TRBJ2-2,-,CASSVDRVGTGELFF,TGTGCCAGCAGCGTAGACAGGGTCGGGACCGGGGAGCTGTTTTTT
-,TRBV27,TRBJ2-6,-,CASSLKLAGRFSGANVPTF,TGTGCCAGCAGTTTAAAATTGGCGGGGCGCTTCTCTGGGGCCAACGTCCCGACTTTC
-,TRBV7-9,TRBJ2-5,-,CASSLAATGKETQYF,TGTGCCAGCAGCTTAGCGGCCACCGGGAAAGAGACCCAGTACTTC
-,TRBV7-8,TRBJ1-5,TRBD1,CASSRSTGQYSNQPQHF,TGTGCCAGCAGCCGCTCCACGGGACAGTATAGCAATCAGCCCCAGCATTTT
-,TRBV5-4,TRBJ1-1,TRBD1,CASSSQGAGRPEAFF,TGTGCCAGCAGCTCGCAGGGGGCCGGGCGCCCTGAAGCTTTCTTT
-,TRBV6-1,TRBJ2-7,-,CASREDSRRYEQYF,TGTGCCAGCAGAGAGGATAGCCGGAGGTACGAGCAGTACTTC
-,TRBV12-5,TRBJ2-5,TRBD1,CASGLLTGDRETQYF,TGTGCTAGTGGTTTGCTGACAGGGGACCGAGAGACCCAGTACTTC
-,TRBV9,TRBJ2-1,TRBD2,CASSSPAGGTYNEQFF,TGTGCCAGCAGCTCCCCAGCGGGAGGGACCTACAATGAGCAGTTCTTC
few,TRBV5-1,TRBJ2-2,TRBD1,CASSIDRVGFNTGELFF,TGCGCCAGCAGCATAGACAGGGTAGGATTCAACACCGGGGAGCTGTTTTTT
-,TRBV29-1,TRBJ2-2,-,CSVELALARNTGELFF,TGCAGCGTCGAGCTGGCGCTAGCGAGAAACACCGGGGAGCTGTTTTTT
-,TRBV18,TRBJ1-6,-,CVSSPYDNSYNSPLHF,TGTGTCAGCTCACCTTACGACAACTCCTATAATTCACCCCTCCACTTT
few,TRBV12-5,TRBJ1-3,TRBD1,CASGLNRGFGNTIYF,TGTGCTAGTGGTTTGAACAGGGGCTTTGGAAACACCATATATTTT
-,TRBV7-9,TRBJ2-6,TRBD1,CASSSRQGRTGANVLTF,TGTGCCAGCAGCTCAAGACAGGGGAGGACTGGGGCCAACGTCCTGACTTTC
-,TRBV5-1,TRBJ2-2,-,CASSPGTSAENTGELFF,TGCGCCAGCAGCCCCGGGACTTCGGCGGAGAACACCGGGGAGCTGTTTTTT
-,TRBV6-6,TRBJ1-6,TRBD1,CASNGQGQGPLHF,TGTGCCAGCAACGGACAGGGTCAGGGGCCCCTCCACTTT
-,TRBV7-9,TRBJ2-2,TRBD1,CASSFPLVRQGASGELFF,TGTGCCAGCAGCTTCCCCCTAGTTAGACAGGGGGCGTCCGGGGAGCTGTTTTTT
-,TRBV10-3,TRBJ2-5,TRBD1,CAISDPTGGEETQYF,TGTGCCATCAGTGACCCGACAGGGGGCGAGGAGACCCAGTACTTC
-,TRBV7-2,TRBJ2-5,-,CASCPGVRETQYF,TGTGCCAGCTGCCCGGGAGTCCGCGAGACCCAGTACTTC
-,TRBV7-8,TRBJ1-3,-,CASSTAQGYSGNTIYF,TGTGCCAGCAGCACCGCACAGGGTTACTCTGGAAACACCATATATTTT
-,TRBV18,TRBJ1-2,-,CASSPREGLQADYYGYTF,TGTGCCAGCTCACCGCGGGAAGGGCTCCAGGCCGATTACTATGGCTACACCTTC
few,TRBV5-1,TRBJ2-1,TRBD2,CASSDVAGASYNEQFF,TGCGCCAGCAGCGACGTAGCGGGAGCATCCTACAATGAGCAGTTCTTC